These 30 T cell receptor beta chains originate from one sample sequenced in a study of T-cell reconstitution after alpha-beta-depleted transplantation in children. Unique molecular identifiers were built into the TCRbeta library. One entry per CDR3 protein, called by TCRdb with MiXCR from the PCR reads. The table has fewer than 550,000 distinct CDR3 sequences, 15% to 20% seen once; the top ten hold 29%. Here the sequenced sample was PBMCs, mostly from graft donor cells, taken 360 days after TCRalphabeta/CD19-depleted stem cell transplant. The receptors were gathered from a boy under two years old who had a stem cell transplant for Wiskott-Aldrich syndrome, so the T cells may come from the graft donor.

The chain has TRBV29-1 and TRBJ2-7, with 8 bases fitting TRBD1. The trim removed 4 bases at V and 3 bases at J, leaving 2 bases unmatched. The CDR3 sequence is 12 residues long. Germline lookup yields CDR1 SQVTM and CDR2 ANQGSEA. The DNA for the CDR3 is TGCAGCGTTGGGACAGGGAACTACGAGCAGTACTTC. Its protein is CSVGTGNYEQYF.

The sample holds a few counts of this clonotype. The gene calls are TRBV2 and TRBJ1-2, with D perhaps matching TRBD1 (5 bases). V lost 7 bases, J lost 5 bases, and 11 bases lay in between. The CDR3 extends over 12 amino acids. CDR1 and CDR2 (germline): SNHLY, FYNNEI. For the CDR3, the DNA is TGTGCCAGCAAAGACAGAATTTATGGCTACACCTTC. This encodes CASKDRIYGYTF. The full variable domain, in which reference TRBV2 and TRBJ1-2 provide the parts outside the CDR3, is EPEVTQTPSHQVTQMGQEVILRCVPISNHLYFYWYRQILGQKVEFLVSFYNNEISEKSEIFDDQFSVERPDGSNFTLKIRSTKLEDSAMYFCASKDRIYGYTFGSGTRLTVV.

This chain connects TRBV2 to TRBJ2-3; a weak D match, TRBD2 (5 bases). Per germline, CDR1 SNHLY and CDR2 FYNNEI. The germline V and J ends were trimmed by 6 bases and 0 bases, with 13 bases remaining between them. The CDR3 is made up of 15 amino acids. The CDR3 loop reads CASRGRLLSTDTQYF. CDR3 nucleotides: TGTGCCAGCAGGGGGAGACTACTTAGCACAGATACGCAGTATTTT.

This chain joins TRBV2 and TRBJ2-7; the D gene is possibly TRBD2 (5 bases). V dropped 10 bases and J dropped 3 bases, with 10 bases sitting between them. Germline loops: CDR1 SNHLY, CDR2 FYNNEI. CDR3 length equals 11 residues. The CDR3 sequence is CATLEGYEQYF. In nucleotides, the CDR3 is TGTGCCACCTTAGAGGGCTACGAGCAGTACTTC.

CDR3 sequence (DNA): TGTGCCACGACGGACGCGAACACCGGGGAGCTGTTTTTT. Protein sequence: CATTDANTGELFF. V is TRBV24-1 and J is TRBJ2-2, with no clear D. The CDR3 is 13 residues long. Germline loops: CDR1 KGHDR, CDR2 SFDVKD. Trimming removed 10 bases from V and 0 bases from J, with 8 bases in between.

This clonotype was recorded a few times. The chain has TRBV6-5 and TRBJ1-1; D is possibly TRBD1 (5 bases). The CDR3 loop spans 12 amino acids. The germline V and J ends were trimmed by 8 bases and 2 bases, with 9 bases remaining between them. CDR1 MNHEY and CDR2 SVGAGI come from the germline V gene. For the CDR3, the DNA is TGTGCCAGCGGGGGAAGTAACACTGAAGCTTTCTTT. Protein product: CASGGSNTEAFF.

The gene calls are TRBV7-9 and TRBJ2-3; maybe TRBD1 (5 bases). The CDR3 loop spans 14 amino acids. Between the trimmed V and J ends, which lost 5 bases and 2 bases, there was a span of 11 bases. CDR1 SEHNR and CDR2 FQNEAQ come from the germline V gene (reference sequence). The CDR3 loop is CASSPARATDTQYF. The CDR3 DNA follows: TGTGCCAGCAGCCCCGCCAGGGCCACAGATACGCAGTATTTT.

This clonotype was observed a single time. One end of the junction fails to match germline, which may point to a read error. The J gene is TRBJ2-1, the V gene TRBV5-5; TRBD1 might be the D (5 bases). The CDR3 covers 10 residues. Germline loops: CDR1 SGHKS, CDR2 YYEKEE (reference sequence). CDR3 residues: CASSLWGSVF. The CDR3, as DNA: TGTGCCAGCAGCTTGTGGGGCTCGGTCTTC.

The chain combines TRBV12-3 or TRBV12-4 with TRBJ2-5; 10 bases are shared with TRBD1. This CDR3 is built from 15 residues. V lost 7 bases to trimming and J lost 0 bases; unmatched junction nucleotides: 5. CDR3 residues: CASNQGQGNQETQYF. The CDR3 region has the DNA TGTGCCAGCAACCAGGGACAGGGGAACCAAGAGACCCAGTACTTC.

This clonotype was counted between two and nine times. Here the CDR3 reads CASSDPGTSGYNEQFF. For the CDR3, the DNA is TGCGCCAGCAGTGATCCCGGGACTAGCGGCTACAATGAGCAGTTCTTC. V and J are TRBV10-1 and TRBJ2-1; 11 positions agree with TRBD2. The CDR3 length is 16 residues. Trimming at V came to 3 bases and at J to 3 bases, leaving 4 bases not matched to a gene. The germline CDR1 and CDR2 sequences are WNHNN and SYGVQD (reference sequence).

The J gene is TRBJ2-7, the V gene TRBV7-9, with 7 bases that match TRBD2. The CDR3 consists of 17 residues. Trimming at V came to 5 bases and at J to 2 bases, leaving 15 bases not matched to a gene. Germline loops: CDR1 SEHNR, CDR2 FQNEAQ (reference sequence). The CDR3 sequence: CASSNRLSSGATYEQYF. The CDR3 DNA sequence: TGTGCCAGCAGCAACCGCCTGTCGAGCGGGGCCACCTACGAGCAGTACTTC.

The chain uses TRBV24-1 and TRBJ2-2; TRBD2 might be the D (6 bases). There are 15 residues in the CDR3. CDR1 is KGHDR and CDR2 is SFDVKD in the germline V gene. The V and J ends lost 4 bases and 4 bases respectively, with 12 bases between them. The CDR3 is CATSDTTSSTGELFF. The CDR3 coding sequence is TGTGCCACCAGTGACACGACTAGTTCCACCGGGGAGCTGTTTTTT.

This clonotype was counted a few times. The chain has TRBV4-3 and TRBJ2-5; TRBD2 matches 8 bases. CDR1 LGHNA and CDR2 YSLEER come from the germline V gene. The CDR3 spans 16 residues. J lost 5 bases, V lost 2 bases, and 10 bases had no gene match. The CDR3 protein is CASSQRREGLGETQYF. The CDR3 region has the DNA TGCGCCAGCAGCCAAAGACGGGAGGGCCTAGGGGAGACCCAGTACTTC.

The gene calls are TRBV6-2 or TRBV6-3 and TRBJ2-7, with 8 bases matching TRBD2. This CDR3 spans 12 amino acids. With V trimmed by 5 bases and J by 6 bases, 3 bases remained unmatched. CDR1 is MNHEY and CDR2 is SVGEGT in the germline V gene. The CDR3 DNA reads as TGTGCCAGCAGTCGTGGGACTAGCGAGCAGTACTTC. Translating gives CASSRGTSEQYF.

This clonotype came up a few times. The rearrangement uses TRBV24-1 and TRBJ2-2; 9 nucleotides agree with TRBD1. The CDR3 covers 15 residues. After removal of 4 bases from V and 6 bases from J, the junction contained 5 bases not matched to a gene. CDR1 KGHDR and CDR2 SFDVKD come from the germline V gene. The CDR3 region is CATSEGQGRAGELFF. Here the CDR3 DNA reads TGTGCCACCAGTGAGGGACAGGGTCGGGCCGGGGAGCTGTTTTTT.

J is TRBJ2-7 and V is TRBV5-1, with D perhaps matching TRBD1 (6 bases). Trimming removed 0 bases from V and 0 bases from J, with 13 bases in between. Germline V CDR1 and CDR2: SGHRS, YFSETQ. The CDR3 is 16 amino acids. CDR3 amino acids: CASSLEMGAISYEQYF. CDR3 DNA: TGCGCCAGCAGCTTGGAGATGGGGGCGATCTCCTACGAGCAGTACTTC.

This clonotype was found a few times. The V and J genes are TRBV7-6 and TRBJ2-7; perhaps TRBD1 as D (5 bases). Trimming removed 2 bases at V and 6 bases at J, with 5 bases between. Germline loops: CDR1 SGHVS, CDR2 FNYEAQ. CDR3 length: 11 amino acids. In nucleotides, the CDR3 is TGTGCCAGCAGCTTACAGGGCGAGCAGTACTTC. Amino acids: CASSLQGEQYF.

This clonotype has a handful of counts. This chain joins TRBV5-1 and TRBJ2-3, with D possibly matching TRBD1 (5 bases). The V gene's germline CDR1 is SGHRS and CDR2 YFSETQ. This CDR3 region has 14 residues. The V end was cut by 5 bases, the J end by 2 bases, with 12 bases between. This chain's CDR3 is CASRDSTYTDTQYF. The CDR3 coding sequence is TGCGCCAGCAGAGACAGCACCTACACAGATACGCAGTATTTT.

The rearrangement uses TRBV5-5 and TRBJ2-7; D is unclear. Germline assignment: CDR1 SGHKS and CDR2 YYEKEE (reference sequence). Trimming took 0 bases from V and 2 from J, leaving 12 bases between them. This CDR3 is 15 amino acids long. The CDR3 DNA reads TGTGCCAGCAGCTTGGGTGGTTGGGGAACCTACGAGCAGTACTTC. This encodes CASSLGGWGTYEQYF.

This clonotype was detected a few times. The rearrangement links TRBV29-1 to TRBJ1-1; D gene uncertain. Germline CDR1 reads SQVTM; CDR2 reads ANQGSEA. CDR3 length: 13 residues. Trimming shortened V by 4 bases and J by 1 base, and 10 bases separated the two germline ends. The CDR3 is CSVVRKGNTEAFF. DNA for the CDR3: TGCAGCGTTGTTCGCAAGGGGAACACTGAAGCTTTCTTT.

This clonotype was recorded a few times. The rearrangement links TRBV7-9 to TRBJ2-7; possibly TRBD2 for D (6 bases). The V gene lost 6 bases and the J gene lost 5 bases, with 11 bases spanning the gap. The CDR3 length is 12 residues. Germline V gene sequence: CDR1 SEHNR, CDR2 FQNEAQ (reference sequence). Here the CDR3 DNA reads TGTGCCAGCAGGGGGGGACCTAACGAGCAGTACTTC. This codes for CASRGGPNEQYF.

The chain couples TRBV11-2 to TRBJ2-3, with TRBD2 identical over 8 bases. The CDR3 extends over 20 amino acids. The germline V gene encodes CDR1 SGHAT and CDR2 FQNNGV. Losses at the gene ends were 0 bases for V and 3 bases for J; bases not matched to a gene: 17. The CDR3 region has the DNA TGTGCCAGCAGCTTAGATGTCGAGGGTGCGGGAGGCCCGATAACAGATACGCAGTATTTT. It translates to CASSLDVEGAGGPITDTQYF.

The chain links TRBV2 to TRBJ2-2; 7 bases are a match to TRBD2. This CDR3 is 15 amino acids long. V trimming: 4 bases; J trimming: 0 bases; junction bases outside the gene matches: 2. The germline V gene has CDR1 SNHLY and CDR2 FYNNEI. Here the CDR3 DNA reads TGTGCCAGCAGTGGCCTAGCGGCGAACACCGGGGAGCTGTTTTTT. This gives the protein CASSGLAANTGELFF.

This clonotype showed up just a few times. This sequence joins TRBV7-9 and TRBJ2-3, with D possibly being TRBD2 (5 bases). This CDR3 contains 16 residues. CDR1 is SEHNR and CDR2 is FQNEAQ in the germline V gene (reference sequence). The V end lost 10 bases, the J end lost 0 bases, and 20 bases lay between the germline ends. The CDR3 reads CATSSQWRTSTDTQYF. CDR3 bases: TGTGCCACGAGCTCCCAATGGCGGACTAGCACAGATACGCAGTATTTT.

The rearrangement links TRBV7-2 to TRBJ2-5, with 8 bases lining up with TRBD1. The CDR3 covers 13 residues. The germline gives CDR1 SGHTA, CDR2 FQGNSA. With 8 bases clipped from V and 2 bases from J, the junction kept 4 bases outside the gene matches. The CDR3 DNA follows: TGTGCCAGCGGCAGGGGGCCTCAAGAGACCCAGTACTTC. It is translated as CASGRGPQETQYF. Together with reference TRBV7-2 and TRBJ2-5, the CDR3 gives the full variable domain: GAGVSQSPSNKVTEKGKDVELRCDPISGHTALYWYRQSLGQGLEFLIYFQGNSAPDKSGLPSDRFSAERTGGSVSTLTIQRTQQEDSAVYLCASGRGPQETQYFGPGTRLLVL.

This clonotype has just a few counts. The V call is TRBV20-1, the J call TRBJ1-2; 8 positions match TRBD1. The J segment lost 6 bases and the V segment lost 8 bases, leaving 14 bases of the junction unmatched. Per germline, CDR1 DFQATT and CDR2 SNEGSKA (reference sequence). This CDR3 comprises 14 residues. The CDR3 here is CSPSSDRATNGYTF. The CDR3 DNA sequence: TGCAGTCCTTCCTCGGACAGGGCGACGAATGGCTACACCTTC.

The chain combines TRBV3-1 with TRBJ2-1, with 9 bases matching TRBD2. This CDR3 has 16 residues. V dropped 6 bases and J dropped 4; count of bases not matched to a gene: 10. Germline assignment: CDR1 LGHDT and CDR2 YNNKEL (reference sequence). The CDR3 sequence: CASSPISGGRYNEQFF. The DNA of the CDR3 is TGTGCCAGCAGTCCTATCAGCGGGGGGCGATACAATGAGCAGTTCTTC.

The chain recombines TRBV24-1 with TRBJ2-3; TRBD2 aligns across 8 bases. The length of the CDR3 is 16 residues. Germline V gives CDR1 KGHDR, CDR2 SFDVKD. After removal of 8 bases from V and 0 bases from J, the junction contained 9 bases not matched to a gene. The CDR3 region has the DNA TGTGCCACCAACGGGACTAGGAGGCAGAGCACAGATACGCAGTATTTT. It is translated as CATNGTRRQSTDTQYF.

V is TRBV20-1 and J is TRBJ2-5; a possible D gene is TRBD1 (6 bases). The V and J ends lost 5 bases and 8 bases respectively, with 15 bases between them. Per germline, CDR1 DFQATT and CDR2 SNEGSKA (reference sequence). CDR3 length: 12 residues. The CDR3 loop reads CSASDRPPTQYF. The CDR3 nucleotides read TGCAGTGCTTCGGACAGACCCCCCACCCAGTACTTC.

This clonotype appeared many times. The CDR3 loop reads CASSFQASITGEQYF. The CDR3 coding sequence is TGTGCCAGCAGTTTCCAGGCTTCCATCACCGGTGAGCAGTACTTC. J is TRBJ2-7 and V is TRBV12-3 or TRBV12-4; D unresolved. Trimming stripped 3 bases from V and 7 bases from J, with 19 bases between. The CDR3 consists of 15 residues.